This T cell receptor (beta chain) was identified during a study of T cell changes during pregnancy in multiple sclerosis. Germline V gene lookup returns CDR1 SGHRS and CDR2 YFSETQ. The CDR3 length is 15 residues. V lost 7 bases and J 3 bases, leaving 16 bases between the germline ends. Some clones are missing from TCRdb's copy, which holds only in-frame ones; the method was immunoSEQ multiplex PCR. The repertoire has about 98,000 clones, about 91% of them found once; the top ten carry around 2.1%. The V gene is TRBV5-1, the J gene TRBJ1-4; the D is unclear. The source of this sequence is a female donor in good health, enrolled as a control in a pregnancy study. The sequenced sample was peripheral blood, obtained after pregnancy. For the CDR3, the DNA is TGCGCCAGCGCAGGTCAAGGCGTCGCTAATGAAAAACTGTTTTTT. This translates into CASAGQGVANEKLFF.